These 19 T cell receptor beta chains share one sample of origin, sequenced in a study of long-term antiretroviral therapy in people with HIV (dated by TCRdb to between 2021 and 2024). The immunoSEQ hsTCRB v3.0 assay was used at survey level resolution for TRB variable region sequencing. TCRdb took over this immuneACCESS table, retaining in-frame rearrangements with V and J assigned. Such tables are incomplete; in checked studies, under half of the missing clones stem from an unresolved V gene, and the remainder is unexplained. The sample table contains under 30,000 clones; only one count was recorded for roughly four fifths of them. Clones ranked in the top ten supply over 8.5% of the sample. Sequenced material: unsorted PBMCs, taken 0.8 years before starting antiretroviral therapy. All receptors come from a man between 18 and 35 years old with HIV.

This chain uses TRBV7-9 with TRBJ2-2, with a possible D match to TRBD2 (5 bases). V lost 1 base and J lost 7, with 7 bases in between. The CDR3 covers 13 residues. Germline lookup yields CDR1 SEHNR and CDR2 FQNEAQ (reference sequence). The CDR3 coding sequence is TGTGCCAGCAGCTTAGTCACTAGCGGGGAGCTGTTTTTT. Translation gives CASSLVTSGELFF. The full variable domain, with the rest looked up from reference TRBV7-9 and TRBJ2-2, is DTGVSQNPRHKITKRGQNVTFRCDPISEHNRLYWYRQTLGQGPEFLTYFQNEAQLEKSRLLSDRFSAERPKGSFSTLEIQRTEQGDSAMYLCASSLVTSGELFFGEGSRLTVL.

This clone occurred a few times. The rearrangement links TRBV29-1 to TRBJ2-2; D gene ambiguous. The CDR3 length is 10 residues. Deletions cut 5 bases from V and 3 bases from J, with 1 base between. Germline CDR1 reads SQVTM; CDR2 reads ANQGSEA. The CDR3 here is CSVHTGELFF. In nucleotides, the CDR3 is TGCAGCGTTCACACCGGGGAGCTGTTTTTT.

The sample holds one count of this clone. The chain couples TRBV13 to TRBJ1-2; 8 nucleotides match TRBD1. Looked up from germline, CDR1 is PRHDT and CDR2 is FYEKMQ (reference sequence). CDR3 length: 18 residues. With V trimmed by 0 bases and J by 4 bases, 13 bases remained unmatched. CDR3 DNA: TGTGCCAGCAGCTTAGGGGGCAGGGGGCGCGGTAGTTCCTATGGCTACACCTTC. Its translation is CASSLGGRGRGSSYGYTF.

V is TRBV7-6 and J is TRBJ1-5; D not certain. Germline assignment: CDR1 SGHVS and CDR2 FNYEAQ. V was pared by 11 bases and J by 1 base, with 12 bases between. The CDR3 sequence is 13 residues long. Written as DNA, the CDR3 is TGTGCCTCGGCAGAGAGAAGCAATCAGCCCCAGCATTTT. Protein: CASAERSNQPQHF.

This sequence joins TRBV13 and TRBJ2-1; D is unclear. CDR3 size: 13 residues. Trimming shortened V by 5 bases and J by 6 bases, and 11 bases separated the two germline ends. Germline V CDR1 and CDR2: PRHDT, FYEKMQ (reference sequence). CDR3 loop: CASSPRRLNEQFF. CDR3 coding DNA: TGTGCCAGCAGCCCACGTCGTCTCAATGAGCAGTTCTTC.

The chain links TRBV5-1 to TRBJ2-2; 10 nucleotides line up with TRBD1. The V and J ends lost 1 base and 2 bases, in that order; junction bases with no gene match: 8. Germline V gene sequence: CDR1 SGHRS, CDR2 YFSETQ. The CDR3 has 18 amino acids. The chain's CDR3 is CASSLIPGTGDNTGELFF. Written as DNA, the CDR3 is TGCGCCAGCAGCTTGATCCCGGGGACAGGGGATAACACCGGGGAGCTGTTTTTT.

The rearrangement uses TRBV5-6 and TRBJ1-1; D is undetermined. The V and J ends lost 3 bases and 1 base respectively, with 7 bases between them. The germline V gene encodes CDR1 SGHDT and CDR2 YYEEEE. The CDR3 length is 13 residues. The CDR3 DNA reads TGTGCCAGCAGCTCACGTCCGAACACTGAAGCTTTCTTT. Protein sequence: CASSSRPNTEAFF.

This clone was seen just once. The rearrangement links TRBV7-9 to TRBJ2-7; D may correspond to TRBD1 or TRBD2 (5 bases each). Trimming removed 5 bases at V and 4 bases at J, with 6 bases between. The CDR3 totals 11 residues. Germline assignment: CDR1 SEHNR and CDR2 FQNEAQ (reference sequence). In DNA, the CDR3 is TGTGCCAGCAGCGGGACGTACGAGCAGTACTTC. Residues: CASSGTYEQYF.

The chain carries TRBV2 and TRBJ1-1, with D perhaps matching TRBD1 (5 bases). The V gene lost 8 bases and the J gene lost 4 bases, with 5 bases spanning the gap. The CDR3 extends over 10 amino acids. Germline V gene lookup returns CDR1 SNHLY and CDR2 FYNNEI. The CDR3 region is CASGGTEAFF. The CDR3 DNA follows: TGTGCCAGCGGGGGCACTGAAGCTTTCTTT.

This sequence joins TRBV6-6 and TRBJ2-7, with TRBD2 as a possible D gene (5 bases). Germline V gene data show CDR1 as MNHNY and CDR2 as SVGAGI (reference sequence). Trimming took off 0 bases at V and 5 bases at J, with 11 bases between the two ends. The CDR3 is 14 amino acids. This chain's CDR3 is CASSYSFFGDEQYF. DNA of the CDR3: TGTGCCAGCAGTTACTCGTTTTTCGGGGACGAGCAGTACTTC.

The chain is built from TRBV28 and TRBJ1-4; weak D call: TRBD1 (5 bases). The V gene's germline CDR1 is MDHEN and CDR2 SYDVKM. The germline V and J ends were trimmed by 3 bases and 5 bases, with 10 bases remaining between them. The CDR3 has 14 residues. Written as DNA, the CDR3 is TGTGCCAGCAGTTTGGCAGGGCGGAATGAAAAACTGTTTTTT. This sequence encodes CASSLAGRNEKLFF.

The V gene is TRBV9, the J gene TRBJ2-1, with 13 bases aligning to TRBD2. Trimming took 2 bases from V and 0 from J; bases not matched to a gene: 8. This CDR3 comprises 19 residues. Germline CDR1 and CDR2: SGDLS and YYNGEE. CDR3 coding DNA: TGTGCCAGCAGCGTCCCTTCAGGACTAGCGGGGGCCTCCTACAATGAGCAGTTCTTC. Its protein is CASSVPSGLAGASYNEQFF.

The chain links TRBV4-2 to TRBJ2-1; 10 nucleotides align to TRBD2. The ends lost 0 bases at V and 7 bases at J; junction bases unmatched: 6. The CDR3 covers 16 residues. Germline CDR1 is LGHNA and CDR2 is YNFKEQ. The CDR3 DNA is TGTGCCAGCAGCCAAGATCTAGCGGGAGCCGGGAATGAGCAGTTCTTC. Its protein is CASSQDLAGAGNEQFF.

This chain joins TRBV6-5 and TRBJ2-5, with a weak D call TRBD2 (5 bases). V lost 9 bases, J lost 5 bases, and 13 bases lay in between. CDR3 size: 12 residues. Germline CDR1 reads MNHEY; CDR2 reads SVGAGI. CDR3 nucleotides: TGTGCCAGTACCGGACTCGGGGAGACCCAGTACTTC. As protein: CASTGLGETQYF.

This chain uses TRBV7-2 with TRBJ2-1; TRBD2 agrees at 10 bases. The J segment lost 9 bases and the V segment lost 0 bases, leaving 2 bases of the junction unmatched. Germline loops: CDR1 SGHTA, CDR2 FQGNSA. This CDR3 has 14 amino acids. The CDR3 spells CASSLASGRIEQFF. The DNA for the CDR3 is TGTGCCAGCAGCTTAGCTAGCGGGAGGATTGAGCAGTTCTTC. Full variable domain (rest looked up from reference TRBV7-2 and TRBJ2-1): GAGVSQSPSNKVTEKGKDVELRCDPISGHTALYWYRQSLGQGLEFLIYFQGNSAPDKSGLPSDRFSAERTGGSVSTLTIQRTQQEDSAVYLCASSLASGRIEQFFGPGTRLTVL.

This sequence joins TRBV11-2 and TRBJ1-6; D gene uncertain. CDR1 is SGHAT, CDR2 FQNNGV, per germline. V was clipped by 2 bases and J by 12 bases, with 14 bases between them. CDR3 length: 14 amino acids. The CDR3 loop reads CASSLNPAPKPLHF. The CDR3 coding sequence is TGTGCCAGCAGCTTAAACCCAGCCCCAAAACCCCTCCACTTT.

The chain links TRBV28 to TRBJ1-2; D gene ambiguous. Germline CDR1 reads MDHEN; CDR2 reads SYDVKM. This CDR3 comprises 11 residues. The V end was cut by 0 bases, the J end by 6 bases, with 2 bases between. The CDR3 nucleotides are TGTGCCAGCAGTTTATGGGATGGCTACACCTTC. Its protein is CASSLWDGYTF.

This chain links TRBV4-3 with TRBJ2-7; D assignment may be TRBD1 or TRBD2 (5 bases each). Trimming took off 4 bases at V and 3 bases at J, with 10 bases between the two ends. Germline assignment: CDR1 LGHNA and CDR2 YSLEER. The CDR3 runs to 13 residues. CDR3 sequence (DNA): TGCGCCAGCAGCCGGGACGTGCGCTACGAGCAGTACTTC. It translates to CASSRDVRYEQYF.

This CDR3 is CASSAAVGTGTGGAKTGYTF. The CDR3 DNA follows: TGTGCCAGCAGCGCAGCGGTCGGAACCGGGACAGGGGGCGCAAAGACTGGCTACACCTTC. This chain joins TRBV9 and TRBJ1-2, with 12 bases matching TRBD1. The CDR3 sequence is 20 residues long. Unmatched junction bases numbered 22, after V lost 3 bases and J lost 7 bases. Germline-derived CDR1 and CDR2 are SGDLS and YYNGEE.